The 26 T cell receptor beta chains presented below share a single source sample, sequenced in a study of blood T cell repertoires in COVID-19. Produced via immunoSEQ multiplex PCR; TCRdb's table is partial and in-frame only. The sample has approximately 180,000 clones; more than 80% are singletons. The sample was peripheral blood. The receptor set was obtained from a man aged 45-60 years with acute or convalescent COVID-19.

This clone showed up just once. The rearrangement links TRBV18 to TRBJ1-5; D is possibly TRBD1 (6 bases). Germline V gene data show CDR1 as KGHSH and CDR2 as LQKENI. V lost 6 bases and J 0 bases, leaving 12 bases between the germline ends. The CDR3 has 15 residues. CDR3 amino acids: CASSHGQNSNQPQHF. The CDR3 DNA sequence: TGTGCCAGCTCTCACGGACAGAATAGCAATCAGCCCCAGCATTTT.

The chain joins TRBV9 to TRBJ2-1; perhaps TRBD2 as D (6 bases). The CDR3 is made up of 13 amino acids. The V end lost 3 bases, the J end lost 7 bases, and 11 bases lay between the germline ends. In germline, CDR1 is SGDLS, CDR2 YYNGEE. The CDR3 DNA reads as TGTGCCAGCAGCGCCAATGGGGGGAATGAGCAGTTCTTC. Translating it yields CASSANGGNEQFF.

The genes are TRBV19 and TRBJ1-2; D is possibly TRBD1 (5 bases). Germline V gene data show CDR1 as LNHDA and CDR2 as SQIVND (reference sequence). V dropped 3 bases and J dropped 0 bases, with 8 bases sitting between them. CDR3 length: 14 amino acids. Here the CDR3 DNA reads TGTGCCAGTAGTATGGGGGGTGCTAACTATGGCTACACCTTC. As protein: CASSMGGANYGYTF.

This clone was recorded once. The chain links TRBV5-6 to TRBJ1-1; D is perhaps TRBD1 (6 bases). The length of the CDR3 is 12 residues. Trimming removed 5 bases from V and 7 bases from J, with 12 bases in between. Germline values: CDR1 SGHDT, CDR2 YYEEEE. CDR3 amino acids: CASSPGGLEAFF. The CDR3 DNA reads TGTGCCAGCAGTCCCGGGGGGCTTGAAGCTTTCTTT.

The gene calls are TRBV11-2 and TRBJ1-4, with 9 bases identical to TRBD1. V lost 2 bases and J lost 13; bases outside the gene matches: 14. Germline assignment: CDR1 SGHAT and CDR2 FQNNGV. There are 16 residues in the CDR3. The DNA for the CDR3 is TGTGCCAGCAGCTTAAAACCAGGACAGGGGACCTTCGGACTGTTTTTT. It is translated as CASSLKPGQGTFGLFF.

The CDR3 protein is CSVGAEDTEAFF. In DNA, the CDR3 is TGCAGCGTTGGGGCGGAGGACACTGAAGCTTTCTTT. This chain connects TRBV29-1 to TRBJ1-1; D not resolved. Germline V gene data show CDR1 as SQVTM and CDR2 as ANQGSEA. Trimming took off 4 bases at V and 3 bases at J, with 9 bases between the two ends. This CDR3 spans 12 amino acids.

V gene TRBV4-2 combines with J gene TRBJ1-3, with D tentatively TRBD1 (5 bases). Trimming left V 6 bases short and J 1 base short, with 16 bases between. CDR3 size: 16 residues. Germline V gene lookup returns CDR1 LGHNA and CDR2 YNFKEQ. The CDR3 DNA reads TGTGCCAGCAGTCGCACAGGTGGGGGGTCTGGAAACACCATATATTTT. Translated: CASSRTGGGSGNTIYF.

The gene calls are TRBV18 and TRBJ1-1, with TRBD1 identical over 8 bases. Trimming removed 2 bases from V and 3 bases from J; junction bases left unmatched: 5. Germline CDR1 is KGHSH and CDR2 is LQKENI. CDR3 size: 15 residues. The CDR3 DNA reads as TGTGCCAGCTCACCATTGACAGGGGTGGACACTGAAGCTTTCTTT. This gives the protein CASSPLTGVDTEAFF.

The genes are TRBV9 and TRBJ1-4, with no clear D. Germline lookup yields CDR1 SGDLS and CDR2 YYNGEE. This CDR3 contains 15 residues. V lost 0 bases, J lost 8 bases, and 14 bases lay in between. In DNA, the CDR3 is TGTGCCAGCAGCGTAGCCCCAGACCGGAGGGAAAAACTGTTTTTT. It yields the protein CASSVAPDRREKLFF.

The chain joins TRBV27 to TRBJ1-1; 7 bases map to TRBD1. V was pared by 5 bases and J by 4 bases, with 4 bases of the junction left unmatched. The CDR3 has 13 residues. In germline, CDR1 is MNHEY, CDR2 SMNVEV (reference sequence). In DNA form, the CDR3 reads TGTGCCAGCAGTAGGGGGCGCCTCACTGAAGCTTTCTTT. Residues: CASSRGRLTEAFF.

This chain joins TRBV5-1 and TRBJ1-6; the match to TRBD1 covers 9 bases. J lost 10 bases, V lost 7 bases, and 3 bases had no gene match. Germline V gene data show CDR1 as SGHRS and CDR2 as YFSETQ. The CDR3 spans 12 residues. The CDR3: CASGQGNSPLHF. Here the CDR3 DNA reads TGCGCCAGCGGACAGGGGAACTCACCCCTCCACTTT.

The rearrangement joins TRBV12-3 or TRBV12-4 to TRBJ1-6; D gene uncertain. V was clipped by 2 bases and J by 11 bases, with 7 bases between them. This CDR3 has 12 residues. CDR3 sequence: CASSLQRAPLHF. CDR3 sequence (DNA): TGTGCCAGCAGTTTACAACGGGCACCCCTCCACTTT.

This clone showed up just once. The chain joins TRBV24-1 to TRBJ2-3, with 8 bases fitting TRBD2. Germline assignment: CDR1 KGHDR and CDR2 SFDVKD. CDR3 size: 17 residues. The junction had 8 bases not matched to a gene; V was cut back by 3 bases and J by 1 base. The CDR3 reads CATSDLPRGGGTDTQYF. In DNA form, the CDR3 reads TGTGCCACCAGTGATCTCCCCCGGGGGGGAGGCACAGATACGCAGTATTTT.

The chain employs TRBV7-2 and TRBJ2-1, with D perhaps TRBD1 (6 bases). V dropped 2 bases and J dropped 15 bases, with 14 bases sitting between them. Germline CDR1 is SGHTA and CDR2 is FQGNSA. The CDR3 length is 12 residues. For the CDR3, the DNA is TGTGCCAGCAGCTTATTTCGTCAGGGGTGGTTCTTC. Amino acid sequence: CASSLFRQGWFF.

The chain links TRBV5-6 to TRBJ1-3; the match to TRBD1 covers 10 bases. The CDR3 sequence is 18 residues long. In germline, CDR1 is SGHDT, CDR2 YYEEEE. V gave up 2 bases and J gave up 4 bases; unmatched junction bases: 12. This CDR3 is CASSFLPTGGRVGNTIYF. As DNA, the CDR3 is TGTGCCAGCAGCTTCCTCCCGACAGGGGGCCGAGTGGGAAACACCATATATTTT. The full variable domain, completed using reference TRBV5-6 and TRBJ1-3, is DAGVTQSPTHLIKTRGQQVTLRCSPKSGHDTVSWYQQALGQGPQFIFQYYEEEERQRGNFPDRFSGHQFPNYSSELNVNALLLGDSALYLCASSFLPTGGRVGNTIYFGEGSWLTVV.

This chain joins TRBV5-1 and TRBJ2-5, with 11 positions matching TRBD2. V was clipped by 2 bases and J by 5 bases; unmatched bases: 8. This CDR3 has 16 amino acids. The germline V gene has CDR1 SGHRS and CDR2 YFSETQ. The CDR3, as DNA: TGCGCCAGCAGCTTCCACACCTCTAGCGGGAGGGAGACCCAGTACTTC. Translation: CASSFHTSSGRETQYF.

This clone was counted between two and nine times. This chain connects TRBV28 to TRBJ1-4; possibly TRBD1 for D (5 bases). This CDR3 has 13 residues. V was shortened by 6 bases and J by 8 bases, with 13 bases between the two germline ends. Per germline, CDR1 MDHEN and CDR2 SYDVKM. This CDR3 is CASRGLPGEKLFF. CDR3 coding DNA: TGTGCCAGCAGGGGACTTCCCGGGGAAAAACTGTTTTTT. Combining the CDR3 with reference TRBV28 and TRBJ1-4 gives the whole variable domain DVKVTQSSRYLVKRTGEKVFLECVQDMDHENMFWYRQDPGLGLRLIYFSYDVKMKEKGDIPEGYSVSREKKERFSLILESASTNQTSMYLCASRGLPGEKLFFGSGTQLSVL.

CDR3 amino acids: CASSMTGGETQYF. Written as DNA, the CDR3 is TGTGCCAGTAGTATGACGGGGGGAGAGACCCAGTACTTC. The genes are TRBV19 and TRBJ2-5, with 7 bases that match TRBD2. The CDR3 loop spans 13 amino acids. J lost 4 bases, V lost 3 bases, and 2 bases had no gene match. Germline values: CDR1 LNHDA, CDR2 SQIVND (reference sequence).

The CDR3 DNA reads as TGTGCCAGCAGCTCCCCGGGACTAGCTTGCTTCTTC. It yields the protein CASSSPGLACFF. The chain has TRBV7-3 and TRBJ2-1; 9 nucleotides line up with TRBD2. The germline V gene encodes CDR1 SGHTA and CDR2 FQGTGA. This CDR3 contains 12 residues. V dropped 4 bases and J dropped 16; count of bases not matched to a gene: 8.

The chain combines TRBV12-3 or TRBV12-4 with TRBJ2-5; D might be TRBD2 (5 bases). This CDR3 is 13 amino acids long. Trimming cost V 1 base and J 7 bases, with 10 bases left between them. The CDR3 DNA sequence: TGTGCCAGCAGTTTAGACCCCCGGGGGACCCAGTACTTC. It translates to CASSLDPRGTQYF.

V is TRBV4-1 and J is TRBJ2-5, with TRBD2 identical over 9 bases. The CDR3 runs 17 residues. J was trimmed by 0 bases and V by 0 bases; bases with no gene match: 5. Germline loops: CDR1 MGHRA, CDR2 YSYEKL. The CDR3 DNA follows: TGCGCCAGCAGCCAAGATCCCCTAGCGGGGTACCAAGAGACCCAGTACTTC. The encoded protein is CASSQDPLAGYQETQYF.

The chain has TRBV7-9 and TRBJ2-4; 7 bases line up with TRBD1. Trimming removed 5 bases from V and 8 bases from J; junction bases left unmatched: 15. Per the germline V gene, CDR1 is SEHNR and CDR2 is FQNEAQ (reference sequence). This CDR3 has 16 amino acids. The CDR3 DNA reads as TGTGCCAGCAGCCCTCGGACAGGAACCCAAATTGACATTCAGTACTTC. The encoded protein is CASSPRTGTQIDIQYF.

The chain employs TRBV19 and TRBJ2-7, with 8 bases lining up with TRBD2. The germline V gene has CDR1 LNHDA and CDR2 SQIVND (reference sequence). J gave up 3 bases and V 3 bases, and 7 bases lay outside the gene matches. The length of the CDR3 is 15 residues. The CDR3 DNA reads as TGTGCCAGTAGTATTGGCGGGAGGAAAGACTACGAGCAGTACTTC. Translated: CASSIGGRKDYEQYF.

V is TRBV7-6 and J is TRBJ2-3; TRBD2 agrees at 7 bases. The CDR3 sequence is 17 residues long. V was pared by 8 bases and J by 4 bases, with 18 bases of the junction left unmatched. Germline V gene sequence: CDR1 SGHVS, CDR2 FNYEAQ. This CDR3 is CASASMSGLVASDTQYF. The CDR3 DNA is TGTGCCAGCGCCTCGATGTCCGGACTAGTTGCATCAGATACGCAGTATTTT.

J is TRBJ2-1 and V is TRBV30; 9 nucleotides align to TRBD2. Germline loops: CDR1 GTSNPN, CDR2 SVGIG (reference sequence). This CDR3 region has 15 residues. The V and J ends lost 1 base and 9 bases, in that order; junction bases with no gene match: 10. DNA of the CDR3: TGTGCCTGGAGTGCGGTTAGCGGGAGAAACAGTGAGCAGTTCTTC. Encoded protein: CAWSAVSGRNSEQFF.

The chain carries TRBV9 and TRBJ2-1; tentative D call: TRBD1 (6 bases). Trimming cost V 0 bases and J 3 bases, with 22 bases left between them. Germline-derived CDR1 and CDR2 are SGDLS and YYNGEE. This CDR3 is built from 19 residues. The CDR3 loop is CASSVGVGRDILRYNEQFF. In DNA form, the CDR3 reads TGTGCCAGCAGCGTAGGCGTCGGCAGGGACATTCTCCGCTACAATGAGCAGTTCTTC.